This T cell receptor beta chain derives from a study of CD8+CD57+ T cells in acquired aplastic anemia (dated by TCRdb to the late 2010s). For the study in its entirety: On average, sorted CD4+ and CD8+ cells yielded 2.5 to 3.5 ug of extracted DNA, with a range of about 0.19 to 30 ug. Healthy donor samples averaged approximately 10 million reads for CD4+ and 11 million to 13 million for CD8+ cells. General study outcomes and caveats: Although under 35 CD8+ CDR3 sequences were shared by patients and controls, these sequences appeared highly expressed in patients and within the immunodominant clones of patients. Patients and healthy controls showed no significant difference in CD8+ Simpson's diversity (P=0.060).

Genomic DNA served as template for TCR beta VDJ combination and CDR3 sequence profiling. An Illumina HiSeq 2000 was used for TCR repertoire sequencing. The study's processing was this. Repertoires were assessed using TRBV/TRBJ rearrangement plots, CDR3 size and DJ length profiles, and Simpson's diversity index. Whichever DNA sequence was most abundant in the deep sequencing data was defined as the immunodominant clone. CDR3 amino acid sequences were screened for sharing across subjects and compared with published repertoires and the VDJdb database. TCRdb redid the processing of the public reads, applying fastp at Q25 and MiXCR, and retained in-frame beta chains. Rows merge per CDR3 protein into single entries with the most common DNA and genes. The V and J calls were not made by the authors but by TCRdb's processing. Recorded for this sample are roughly 130,000 distinct CDR3 sequences; 48% of them occurred a single time. The top ten constitute 2% to 3% of the sample.

CDR1 and CDR2 are read off the germline V gene (reference sequence) as LNHNV and YYDKDF. From its cysteine to its phenylalanine, the CDR3 spans 13 amino acids. CDR3 DNA only is kept here, 39 bases in frame from base 1. V sheds 5 bases and J sheds 3 bases, leaving 10 bases between their ends. About this clonotype: Its specific antigen is unknown. Per-base qualities were not stored, and no clone one base away is much larger.

In this study, sorted CD4+ and CD8+ T cells from the blood of healthy subjects and of severe aplastic anemia patients had their TCR repertoires deep-sequenced. Ficoll-Paque density gradient centrifugation was used to isolate peripheral blood mononuclear cells. Before DNA extraction, CD4+ and CD8+ T cells were sorted with FACS or magnetic beads. The clonotype originates from a human donor in good health, serving as a control. The sequenced material came from sorted CD4+, CD8+, or CD8+CD57+ T cells (not recorded which) from PBMCs. The V gene is TRBV15 and the J gene is TRBJ1-1; TRBD1 could be the D gene, as 5 bases match. Here the CDR3 is given as CATSSGPHTEAFF. The DNA sequence is as follows: TGTGCCACCAGCTCAGGGCCCCACACTGAAGCTTTCTTT.